One and the same sample provided the 16 T cell receptor beta chains below, sequenced in a study of T cell repertoires in cytomegalovirus infection. TCRdb fed the reads into MiXCR, producing one record per CDR3 protein. This table has nearly 550,000 distinct CDR3 sequences, approximately 15% appearing once. The sequenced material came from CD8+ T cells from PBMCs. The source is a human donor in good health (CMV status not recorded). Some clones in this sample may be carry-over from other donors' samples.

The table lists this clonotype with a few counts. V gene TRBV25-1 combines with J gene TRBJ2-7; D is tentatively TRBD1 or TRBD2 (6 bases each). The CDR3 has 12 residues. V lost 6 bases, J lost 7 bases, and 13 bases lay in between. Germline-derived CDR1 and CDR2 are MGHDK and SYGVNS. The CDR3 loop is CASSVGGWEQYF. Written as DNA, the CDR3 is TGTGCCAGCAGCGTCGGGGGCTGGGAGCAGTACTTC.

The genes are TRBV20-1 and TRBJ2-1; TRBD2 aligns across 7 bases. The CDR3 totals 16 residues. Germline-derived CDR1 and CDR2 are DFQATT and SNEGSKA (reference sequence). V lost 5 bases to trimming and J lost 0 bases; unmatched junction nucleotides: 10. For the CDR3, the DNA is TGCAGTGCTGTATTTGCGGGGGACCTCTCCTACAATGAGCAGTTCTTC. This gives the protein CSAVFAGDLSYNEQFF.

This chain uses TRBV29-1 with TRBJ1-1; no firm D call. The V end was cut by 5 bases, the J end by 1 base, with 8 bases between. The CDR3 has 12 amino acids. Germline V gene data show CDR1 as SQVTM and CDR2 as ANQGSEA. The DNA for the CDR3 is TGCAGCGTTAAGAGGGAGAACACTGAAGCTTTCTTT. This gives the protein CSVKRENTEAFF.

The V gene is TRBV27, the J gene TRBJ1-2; 8 bases fit TRBD1. The CDR3 has 14 residues. Germline V gene data show CDR1 as MNHEY and CDR2 as SMNVEV (reference sequence). V trimming: 5 bases; J trimming: 4 bases; junction bases outside the gene matches: 6. As DNA, the CDR3 is TGTGCCAGCAGTCCCCAGGGGGCCCTCTATGGCTACACCTTC. It codes for CASSPQGALYGYTF.

This clonotype was detected a few times. The chain recombines TRBV6-7 with TRBJ2-3, with a possible D match to TRBD1 (6 bases). TRBV6-7 is an ORF, with its function uncertain. The CDR3 is made up of 15 amino acids. With 5 bases removed from V and 3 bases from J, the gap between germline ends came to 15 bases. CDR3 protein: CASSPRRGRTDTQYF. The CDR3 bases are TGTGCCAGCAGTCCTCGCAGGGGTCGAACAGATACGCAGTATTTT.

This clonotype occurred a few times. The V gene is TRBV12-3 or TRBV12-4, the J gene TRBJ2-3; 11 bases agree with TRBD2. The ends lost 3 bases at V and 4 bases at J; junction bases unmatched: 0. CDR3 length equals 14 residues. The DNA for the CDR3 is TGTGCCAGCAGTTTTAGCGGGAGGGCAGATACGCAGTATTTT. This codes for CASSFSGRADTQYF.

The chain couples TRBV7-9 to TRBJ1-3; a weak D match, TRBD1 (5 bases). V lost 5 bases and J lost 4, with 9 bases in between. Germline V gene data show CDR1 as SEHNR and CDR2 as FQNEAQ (reference sequence). This CDR3 comprises 13 residues. CDR3 DNA sequence: TGTGCCAGCAGCGGACGGACAGGAAACACCATATATTTT. Protein: CASSGRTGNTIYF.

Points on this clonotype: A read error may be the cause here, since a much bigger clone is one base away. The V gene is TRBV7-9, the J gene TRBJ2-2; TRBD1 or TRBD2 may be the D gene (5 bases each). The V and J ends lost 4 bases and 6 bases respectively, with 15 bases between them. Per germline, CDR1 SEHNR and CDR2 FQNEAQ (reference sequence). This CDR3 is built from 15 residues. In DNA, the CDR3 is TGTGCCAGCAGCTCCCGGGCCCGGGGCTCCGGGGAGCTGTTTTTT. Its translation is CASSSRARGSGELFF.

This clonotype was counted only a few times. V and J are TRBV19 and TRBJ1-2, with no clear D. The CDR3 is 16 amino acids. Germline CDR1 LNHDA, CDR2 SQIVND (reference sequence). V was cut by 0 bases and J by 5 bases, with 16 bases left in between. This CDR3 is CASSIDREGTRYGYTF. For the CDR3, the DNA is TGTGCCAGTAGTATAGATCGAGAGGGTACTCGATATGGCTACACCTTC.

A few counts support this clonotype. The genes are TRBV2 and TRBJ2-1; 11 bases are shared with TRBD2. CDR1 SNHLY and CDR2 FYNNEI come from the germline V gene. CDR3 length equals 15 residues. The V gene end was trimmed by 8 bases and the J gene end by 5 bases; junction bases not matched to a gene: 8. In nucleotides, the CDR3 is TGTGCCAGCCTTCGACTAGCGGGGAGGGACAATGAGCAGTTCTTC. This gives the protein CASLRLAGRDNEQFF.

In its sample, this clonotype was seen a few times. This chain links TRBV6-1 with TRBJ1-1; 8 bases are shared with TRBD1. In germline, CDR1 is MNHNS, CDR2 SASEGT. The CDR3 contains 15 residues. After removal of 6 bases from V and 3 bases from J, the junction contained 9 bases not matched to a gene. This CDR3 reads CASRKNRGGDTEAFF. The CDR3 region has the DNA TGTGCCAGCAGGAAAAACAGGGGGGGGGACACTGAAGCTTTCTTT.

This clonotype was counted at least ten times. The V gene is TRBV7-3, the J gene TRBJ2-1; TRBD1 is a possible D gene (6 bases). This CDR3 is 17 amino acids long. The germline V and J ends were trimmed by 5 bases and 0 bases, with 17 bases remaining between them. The germline gives CDR1 SGHTA, CDR2 FQGTGA. The CDR3 bases are TGTGCCAGCAGCCCCAGAGGGGACACCCTCTCCTACAATGAGCAGTTCTTC. This codes for CASSPRGDTLSYNEQFF.

The chain is built from TRBV2 and TRBJ1-2, with TRBD1 matching 9 bases. J lost 3 bases, V lost 4 bases, and 0 bases had no gene match. Germline values: CDR1 SNHLY, CDR2 FYNNEI. CDR3 length equals 13 residues. The CDR3 reads CASSGDRDYGYTF. CDR3 DNA sequence: TGTGCCAGCAGTGGGGACAGGGACTATGGCTACACCTTC.

This clonotype was detected many times. In DNA form, the CDR3 reads TGTGCCAGCAAGCTGACTAGCGGTTACAATGAGCAGTTCTTC. It codes for CASKLTSGYNEQFF. The chain employs TRBV7-2 and TRBJ2-1; 9 nucleotides align to TRBD2. The germline V gene encodes CDR1 SGHTA and CDR2 FQGNSA. V lost 7 bases and J lost 4; bases outside the gene matches: 5. This CDR3 has 14 amino acids.

This clonotype was observed a few times. The V call is TRBV20-1, the J call TRBJ1-2, with 7 bases fitting TRBD1. Unmatched junction bases numbered 14, after V lost 2 bases and J lost 5 bases. Germline V gene lookup returns CDR1 DFQATT and CDR2 SNEGSKA (reference sequence). The CDR3 is 16 amino acids. CDR3 protein: CSARIERQGIWYGYTF. Written as DNA, the CDR3 is TGCAGTGCTAGAATAGAAAGACAGGGCATTTGGTATGGCTACACCTTC.

The V and J genes are TRBV4-2 and TRBJ2-2; D uncertain. CDR1 and CDR2 (germline): LGHNA, YNFKEQ. Trimming stripped 1 base from V and 8 bases from J, with 14 bases between. CDR3 size: 15 residues. This CDR3 is CASSQGRPGTGELFF. In DNA form, the CDR3 reads TGTGCCAGCAGCCAAGGCAGGCCCGGAACAGGGGAGCTGTTTTTT.